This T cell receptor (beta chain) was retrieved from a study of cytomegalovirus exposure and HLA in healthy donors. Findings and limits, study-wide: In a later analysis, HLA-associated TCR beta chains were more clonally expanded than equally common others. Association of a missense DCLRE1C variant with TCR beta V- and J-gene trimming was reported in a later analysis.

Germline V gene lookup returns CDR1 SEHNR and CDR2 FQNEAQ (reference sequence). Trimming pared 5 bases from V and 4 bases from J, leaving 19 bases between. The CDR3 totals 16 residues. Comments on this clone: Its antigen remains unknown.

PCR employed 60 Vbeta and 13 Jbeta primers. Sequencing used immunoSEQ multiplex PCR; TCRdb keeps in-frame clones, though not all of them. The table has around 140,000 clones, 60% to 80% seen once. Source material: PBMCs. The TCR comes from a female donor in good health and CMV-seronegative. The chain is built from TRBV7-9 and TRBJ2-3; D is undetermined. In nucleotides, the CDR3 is TGTGCCAGCAGCCCCTACGTCGGGTACGAGGCAGATACGCAGTATTTT. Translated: CASSPYVGYEADTQYF.